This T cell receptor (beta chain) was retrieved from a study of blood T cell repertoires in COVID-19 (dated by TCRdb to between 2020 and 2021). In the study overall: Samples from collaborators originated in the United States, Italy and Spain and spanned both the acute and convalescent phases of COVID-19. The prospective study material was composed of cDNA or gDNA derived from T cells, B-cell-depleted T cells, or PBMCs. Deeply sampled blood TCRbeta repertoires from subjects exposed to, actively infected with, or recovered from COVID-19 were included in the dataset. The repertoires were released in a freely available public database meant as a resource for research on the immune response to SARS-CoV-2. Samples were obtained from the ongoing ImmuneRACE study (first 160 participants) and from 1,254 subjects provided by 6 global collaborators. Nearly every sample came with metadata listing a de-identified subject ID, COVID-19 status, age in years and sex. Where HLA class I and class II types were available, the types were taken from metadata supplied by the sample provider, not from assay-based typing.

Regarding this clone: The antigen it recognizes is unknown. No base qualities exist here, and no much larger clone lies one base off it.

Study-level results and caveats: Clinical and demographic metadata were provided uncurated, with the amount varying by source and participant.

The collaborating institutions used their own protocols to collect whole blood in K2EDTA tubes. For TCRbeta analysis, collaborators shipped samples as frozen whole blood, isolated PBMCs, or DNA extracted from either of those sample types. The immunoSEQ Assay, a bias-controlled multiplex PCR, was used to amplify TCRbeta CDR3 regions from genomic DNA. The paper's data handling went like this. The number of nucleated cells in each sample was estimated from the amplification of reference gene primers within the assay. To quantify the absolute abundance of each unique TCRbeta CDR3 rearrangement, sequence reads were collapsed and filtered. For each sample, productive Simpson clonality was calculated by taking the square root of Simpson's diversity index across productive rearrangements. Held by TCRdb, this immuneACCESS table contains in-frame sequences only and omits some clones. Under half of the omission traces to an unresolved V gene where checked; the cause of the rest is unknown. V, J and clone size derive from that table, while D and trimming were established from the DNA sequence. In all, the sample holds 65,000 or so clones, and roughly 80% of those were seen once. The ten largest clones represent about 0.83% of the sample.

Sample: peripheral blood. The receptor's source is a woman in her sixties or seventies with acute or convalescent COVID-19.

The CDR3 in this case is CASKVSPIYEQYF. The base sequence is TGTGCCAGCAAGGTTAGCCCCATCTACGAGCAGTACTTC. The V and J genes are TRBV2 and TRBJ2-7, with the D gene not clear enough to name. The germline V gene provides CDR1 SNHLY and CDR2 FYNNEI. The CDR3 has 13 amino acids, counting the end cysteine and phenylalanine. Only the CDR3 portion is preserved as DNA: 39 bases, with reading frame beginning at the first base. Between the V and J ends, shortened by 7 bases and 3 bases respectively, the junction contains 13 bases. When the CDR3 is completed using the reference TRBV2 and TRBJ2-7 genes on either side, the full variable domain is EPEVTQTPSHQVTQMGQEVILRCVPISNHLYFYWYRQILGQKVEFLVSFYNNEISEKSEIFDDQFSVERPDGSNFTLKIRSTKLEDSAMYFCASKVSPIYEQYFGPGTRLTVT.